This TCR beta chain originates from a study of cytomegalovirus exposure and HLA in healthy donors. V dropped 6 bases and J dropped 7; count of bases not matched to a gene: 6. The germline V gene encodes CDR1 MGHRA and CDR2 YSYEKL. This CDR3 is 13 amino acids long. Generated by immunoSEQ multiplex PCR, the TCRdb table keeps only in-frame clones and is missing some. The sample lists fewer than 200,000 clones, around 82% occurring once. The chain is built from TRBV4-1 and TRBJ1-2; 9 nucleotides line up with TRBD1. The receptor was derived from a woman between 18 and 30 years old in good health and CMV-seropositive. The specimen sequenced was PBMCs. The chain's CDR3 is CASRGDRVGGYTF. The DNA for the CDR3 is TGCGCCAGCAGGGGGGACAGGGTTGGTGGCTACACCTTC.